The rows below give T cell receptor beta chains drawn from one sample of a study of T cell changes during pregnancy in multiple sclerosis. Clones were sequenced by immunoSEQ multiplex PCR, and TCRdb holds only the in-frame ones, with some missing. The top ten hold about 2.8% of the sample, which has tens of thousands of clones, around 92% seen once. The sequences come from peripheral blood, collected before pregnancy. Receptors originate from a female donor with multiple sclerosis, enrolled in a pregnancy study. CDR3s include the opening cysteine and the closing phenylalanine or tryptophan. D genes are given only for firm matches. Only some rows state a clone size, as once, few, many or a class for expanded clones.

j_gene	d_gene	abundance	len	v_gene	CDR3nt	CDR3aa
TRBJ2-6	-	-	16	TRBV27	TGTGCCAGCAGTCCTATCGTCGGGACTGGGGCCAACGTCCTGACTTTC	CASSPIVGTGANVLTF
TRBJ2-7	TRBD1	-	13	TRBV30	TGTGCCTTAACCGGGACAGGCTCCTACGAGCAGTACTTC	CALTGTGSYEQYF
TRBJ2-2	-	-	15	TRBV4-2	TGTGCCAGCAGCCAAACTACCACCCGCACCGGGGAGCTGTTTTTT	CASSQTTTRTGELFF
TRBJ2-3	-	-	15	TRBV7-9	TGTGCCAGCAGCTTAGATTTTAGATCCACAGATACGCAGTATTTT	CASSLDFRSTDTQYF
TRBJ2-7	TRBD2	once	15	TRBV15	TGTGCCACCAGCAGACCCGGGGCGGGAGCATACGAGCAGTACTTC	CATSRPGAGAYEQYF
TRBJ1-1	-	once	14	TRBV6-5	TGTGCCAGCAGCTTCAGGGCGGGGACCGCTGAAGCTTTCTTT	CASSFRAGTAEAFF
TRBJ1-4	-	-	15	TRBV7-9	TGTGCCAGCAGCTCGCAGGTCGTCGATAATGAAAAACTGTTTTTT	CASSSQVVDNEKLFF
TRBJ1-4	-	-	13	TRBV28	TGTGCCAGTTGGAGTGGGAGCAACGAAAAACTGTTTTTT	CASWSGSNEKLFF
TRBJ2-3	-	-	14	TRBV2	TGTGCCAGCAGGACGGGGGGCCCCACAGATACGCAGTATTTT	CASRTGGPTDTQYF
TRBJ2-3	TRBD1	-	15	TRBV14	TGTGCCAGCAGCAAGGGACAGGATAGCACAGATACGCAGTATTTT	CASSKGQDSTDTQYF
TRBJ1-5	TRBD1	-	19	TRBV2	TGTGCCAGCAGTCATTGGCTGGGGACAGGTAGTTTTGGCAATCAGCCCCAGCATTTT	CASSHWLGTGSFGNQPQHF
TRBJ2-5	-	-	15	TRBV2	TGTGCCAGCAGAGTGGAGGGGGGGGCAGCCGAGACCCAGTACTTC	CASRVEGGAAETQYF
TRBJ2-1	-	few	12	TRBV1	TGCACCAGCAGCCAAGAGAGGGATGAGCAGTTCTTC	CTSSQERDEQFF
TRBJ1-5	-	-	15	TRBV28	TGTGCCAGCAGTTTACGGGTGTCAGGGGCTCAGCCCCAGCATTTT	CASSLRVSGAQPQHF
TRBJ2-7	TRBD2	-	13	TRBV28	TGTGCCAGCAGTCAGGGACTAGCCGGCGAGCAGTACTTC	CASSQGLAGEQYF
TRBJ1-5	-	few	14	TRBV28	TGTGCCAGCAGTTTAACCTGGGCCGATCAGCCCCAGCATTTT	CASSLTWADQPQHF
TRBJ2-1	TRBD2	-	15	TRBV5-1	TGCGCCAGCAGCTTGGTGGGAGGGGTCCACAATGAGCAGTTCTTC	CASSLVGGVHNEQFF
TRBJ1-5	-	-	13	TRBV7-9	TGTGCCAGCAGCCCGGACAGAGGACAGCCCCAGCATTTT	CASSPDRGQPQHF
TRBJ2-3	-	-	15	TRBV27	TGTGCCAGCACCCCAGCGGGCCCAAGCACAGATACGCAGTATTTT	CASTPAGPSTDTQYF
TRBJ2-7	-	-	15	TRBV6-6	TGTGCCAGCAGTTACGGGACATATGGGTTCTACGAGCAGTACTTC	CASSYGTYGFYEQYF
TRBJ2-7	TRBD1	-	14	TRBV27	TGTGCCAGCAGTCCGGACAGGGGCTACTACGAGCAGTACTTC	CASSPDRGYYEQYF
TRBJ2-2	-	-	14	TRBV7-6	TGTGCCAGCAGCTACCGAGCGGGTTCCGGGGAGCTGTTTTTT	CASSYRAGSGELFF
TRBJ2-1	TRBD2	-	16	TRBV2	TGTGCCAGCAGTGGGATCGGACTAGCGGGACGAGAGCGGAAGTTCTTC	CASSGIGLAGRERKFF
TRBJ1-1	-	-	14	TRBV28	TGTGCCAGCAGTTTGAGATACGCAGGCACTGAAGCTTTCTTT	CASSLRYAGTEAFF
TRBJ2-1	-	-	14	TRBV29-1	TGCAGCGTTGAAACTTACGGGCTAGCCGATGAGCAGTTCTTC	CSVETYGLADEQFF
TRBJ2-5	-	-	14	TRBV28	TGTGCCAGCAGTTTACAAACCGGCGGGGAGACCCAGTACTTC	CASSLQTGGETQYF
TRBJ1-3	-	-	16	TRBV7-9	TGTGCCAGCAGCTTAGGTCTTTCTAGCTCTGGAAACACCATATATTTT	CASSLGLSSSGNTIYF
TRBJ1-5	TRBD1	-	13	TRBV27	TGTGCCAGCAGTTCACAGGGGGCCCGGCCCCAGCATTTT	CASSSQGARPQHF
TRBJ2-5	-	-	12	TRBV6-5	TGTGCCAGCAGTTTTGGCACAGAGACCCAGTACTTC	CASSFGTETQYF
TRBJ2-1	TRBD2	-	15	TRBV6-4	TGTGCCAGCAGCCCACTAGCGGGAGTCGGCAATGAGCAGTTCTTC	CASSPLAGVGNEQFF
TRBJ2-1	-	-	19	TRBV28	TGTGCCAGCAGAAACGTCTTCTCCGGGACTTTCTACTCCTACAATGAGCAGTTCTTC	CASRNVFSGTFYSYNEQFF
TRBJ1-1	-	-	13	TRBV28	TGTGCCAGCTCCCCCCCCGGGGTCACTGAAGCTTTCTTT	CASSPPGVTEAFF
TRBJ2-7	TRBD1	-	13	TRBV19	TGTGCCAGTAGCAGGGACAGTTCCTACGAGCAGTACTTC	CASSRDSSYEQYF
TRBJ2-5	-	-	13	TRBV19	TGTGCCAGTAGTGCCGGGACAACGGGGACCCAGTACTTC	CASSAGTTGTQYF
TRBJ2-7	TRBD1	-	15	TRBV7-9	TGTGCCAGCAGCTTAGCATTCGGGACAGGCGGCGAGCAGTACTTC	CASSLAFGTGGEQYF
TRBJ2-2	-	-	14	TRBV28	TGTGCCAGCAGTTTAAGAGGTCTCGGCCGGGAGCTGTTTTTT	CASSLRGLGRELFF
TRBJ2-5	-	-	13	TRBV28	TGTGCCAGCAGTTTTCAGGTTCAAGAGACCCAGTACTTC	CASSFQVQETQYF
TRBJ2-7	TRBD1	once	14	TRBV6-5	TGTGCCAGCAGCCCACAGGGGGGTAACTACGAGCAGTACTTC	CASSPQGGNYEQYF
TRBJ2-7	-	-	15	TRBV15	TGTGCCACCAGCAGAGATTGGAGGGTGTCGTACGAGCAGTACTTC	CATSRDWRVSYEQYF
TRBJ1-6	TRBD1	-	13	TRBV9	TGTGCCAGCAGCACCGACAGGGACTCACCCCTCCACTTT	CASSTDRDSPLHF
TRBJ2-7	-	-	14	TRBV28	TGTGCCAGCACCTCCTTTAGTGCGGGCCACGAGCAGTACTTC	CASTSFSAGHEQYF
TRBJ2-3	-	-	16	TRBV27	TGTGCCAGCCGCTACTTGGGGACAATGAACACAGATACGCAGTATTTT	CASRYLGTMNTDTQYF
TRBJ2-7	-	-	15	TRBV5-4	TGTGCCAGCAGCTTAAGCGGGTTTACCTCCTACGAGCAGTACTTC	CASSLSGFTSYEQYF
TRBJ2-1	-	-	14	TRBV28	TGTGCCAGCAGTTTTGCAGGGCAGGGGCGGGAGCAGTTCTTC	CASSFAGQGREQFF
TRBJ2-7	TRBD2	once	15	TRBV27	TGTGCCAGCAGTACCTGGCGGGAGGGGACCTACGAGCAGTACTTC	CASSTWREGTYEQYF
TRBJ2-2	-	-	15	TRBV19	TGTGCCAGTAGGAGGCCGCCAGCTTTGACCGGGGAGCTGTTTTTT	CASRRPPALTGELFF
TRBJ2-7	-	-	17	TRBV12-2	TGTGCAAGTCGCTCCTACACGGCGAGGGGGCCTGACTCCGAGCAGTACTTC	CASRSYTARGPDSEQYF
TRBJ2-7	-	-	13	TRBV5-6	TGTGCCAGCAGCAGCCACGGAGCCTACGAGCAGTACTTC	CASSSHGAYEQYF
TRBJ2-7	TRBD1	-	14	TRBV10-3	TGTGCCATCAGTGAGTCAATCACAGGGGGAGGGCAGTACTTC	CAISESITGGGQYF
TRBJ2-7	TRBD2	-	14	TRBV6-5	TGTGCCAGCTCCGGGGCGGGAGGGCTAATGGAGCAGTACTTC	CASSGAGGLMEQYF
TRBJ2-1	TRBD1	-	15	TRBV5-1	TGCGCCAGCAGCCCACTAGGGACAGGGACGGATGAGCAGTTCTTC	CASSPLGTGTDEQFF
TRBJ2-4	-	once	16	TRBV19	TGTGCCAGTATCTCTGAAGACGGACTAGCCAAAAACATTCAGTACTTC	CASISEDGLAKNIQYF
TRBJ2-7	-	-	13	TRBV19	TGTGCCAGTAGTATAGTGCAGGGAAAGGAGCAGTACTTC	CASSIVQGKEQYF
TRBJ2-1	-	-	16	TRBV5-1	TGCGCCAGCAGCTTGGCTCCCACCAGCTCCTACAATGAGCAGTTCTTC	CASSLAPTSSYNEQFF
TRBJ2-7	-	-	17	TRBV27	TGTGCCAGCAGCCGACAATTACCGGACTGGAGAACCTACGAGCAGTACTTC	CASSRQLPDWRTYEQYF
TRBJ2-3	-	-	15	TRBV27	TGTGCCAGCAGTCCACGTTGGGGGCGGGGGGATACGCAGTATTTT	CASSPRWGRGDTQYF
TRBJ2-7	-	-	16	TRBV21-1	TGTGCCAGTCCAATCAAGGGGGTGGGGAGTCCCTACGAGCAGTACTTC	CASPIKGVGSPYEQYF
TRBJ1-2	-	-	18	TRBV2	TGTGCCAGCAGGAAGAAAACCAAAAAGACAGGAGCTAACTATGGCTACACCTTC	CASRKKTKKTGANYGYTF
TRBJ2-1	TRBD2	-	13	TRBV2	TGTGCCAGCAGTGAGGGAGGGGTCAGTGAGCAGTTCTTC	CASSEGGVSEQFF